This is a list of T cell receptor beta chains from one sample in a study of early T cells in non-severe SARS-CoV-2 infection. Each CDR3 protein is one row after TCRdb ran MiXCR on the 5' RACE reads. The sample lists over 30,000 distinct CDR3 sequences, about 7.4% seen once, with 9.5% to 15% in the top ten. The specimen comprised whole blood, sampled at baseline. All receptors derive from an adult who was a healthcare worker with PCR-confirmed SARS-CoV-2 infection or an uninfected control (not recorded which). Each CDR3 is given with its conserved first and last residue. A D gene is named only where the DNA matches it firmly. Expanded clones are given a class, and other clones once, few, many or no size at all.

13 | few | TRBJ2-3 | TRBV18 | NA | CASSRESTDTQYF | TGTGCCAGCTCAAGGGAATCCACAGATACGCAGTATTTT
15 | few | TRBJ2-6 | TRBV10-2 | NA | CASSLGLTGANVLTF | TGCGCCAGCAGTCTCGGGCTAACTGGGGCCAACGTCCTGACTTTC
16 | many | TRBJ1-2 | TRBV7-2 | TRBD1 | CASSRRTGGSNYGYTF | TGTGCCAGCAGCAGGAGGACAGGGGGATCTAACTATGGCTACACCTTC
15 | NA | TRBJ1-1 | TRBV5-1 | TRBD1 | CASSYGQGSDTEAFF | TGCGCCAGCAGCTATGGACAGGGTAGTGACACTGAAGCTTTCTTT
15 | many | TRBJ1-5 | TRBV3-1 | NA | CASSQGGRGNQPQHF | TGTGCCAGCAGCCAAGGAGGCAGGGGCAATCAGCCCCAGCATTTT
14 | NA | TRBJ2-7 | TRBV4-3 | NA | CASSQEYSAYEQYF | TGCGCCAGCAGCCAAGAGTACAGCGCCTACGAGCAGTACTTC
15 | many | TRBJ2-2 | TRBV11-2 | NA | CASSLSEANTGELFF | TGTGCCAGCAGCTTGTCGGAGGCGAACACCGGGGAGCTGTTTTTT
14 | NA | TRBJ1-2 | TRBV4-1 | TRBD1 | CASSQDAGGVGYTF | TGCGCCAGCAGCCAAGATGCAGGGGGCGTTGGCTACACCTTC
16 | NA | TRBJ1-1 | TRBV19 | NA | CASSIKSLSSGTEAFF | TGTGCCAGTAGTATAAAATCCCTGAGCAGTGGCACTGAAGCTTTCTTT
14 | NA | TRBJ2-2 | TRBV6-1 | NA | CASSGRSNTGELFF | TGTGCCAGCAGTGGACGTTCGAACACCGGGGAGCTGTTTTTT
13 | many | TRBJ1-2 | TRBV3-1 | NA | CASNRGQTYGYTF | TGTGCCAGCAACCGCGGACAGACCTATGGCTACACCTTC
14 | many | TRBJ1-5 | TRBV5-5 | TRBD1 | CASSLGTGPQPQHF | TGTGCCAGCAGCTTGGGGACAGGGCCCCAGCCCCAGCATTTT
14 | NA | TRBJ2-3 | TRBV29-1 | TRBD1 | CSAWDRVMEDTQYF | TGCAGCGCCTGGGACAGGGTTATGGAAGATACGCAGTATTTT
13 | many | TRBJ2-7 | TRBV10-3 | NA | CAISAGEGEEQYF | TGTGCCATCAGTGCGGGGGAAGGGGAGGAGCAGTACTTC
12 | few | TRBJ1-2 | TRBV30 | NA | CAWSLSNYGYTF | TGTGCCTGGAGTCTGTCTAACTATGGCTACACCTTC
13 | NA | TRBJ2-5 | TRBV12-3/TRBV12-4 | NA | CASTFGLAETQYF | TGTGCCAGCACGTTTGGGCTAGCGGAGACCCAGTACTTC
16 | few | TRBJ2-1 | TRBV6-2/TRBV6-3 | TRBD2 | CASTGLVWSSYNEQFF | TGTGCCAGCACCGGACTAGTTTGGAGCTCCTACAATGAGCAGTTCTTC
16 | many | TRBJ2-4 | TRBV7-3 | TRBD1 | CASSQGGAGAKNIQYF | TGTGCCAGCAGCCAAGGGGGCGCCGGAGCCAAAAACATTCAGTACTTC
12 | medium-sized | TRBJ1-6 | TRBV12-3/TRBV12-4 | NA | CASRLIGSPLHF | TGTGCCAGCAGATTAATCGGTTCACCCCTCCACTTT
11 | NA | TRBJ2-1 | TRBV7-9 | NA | CASSWSGEQFF | TGTGCCAGCAGCTGGTCGGGGGAGCAGTTCTTC
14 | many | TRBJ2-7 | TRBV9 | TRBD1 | CASSVERQGYEQYF | TGTGCCAGCAGCGTAGAGCGACAGGGGTACGAGCAGTACTTC
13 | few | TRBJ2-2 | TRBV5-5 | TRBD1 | CASSWGTAGELFF | TGTGCCAGCAGCTGGGGGACAGCCGGGGAGCTGTTTTTT
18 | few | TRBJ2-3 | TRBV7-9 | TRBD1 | CASSHRDRGRRSTDTQYF | TGTGCCAGCAGCCACCGGGACAGGGGGCGAAGAAGCACAGATACGCAGTATTTT
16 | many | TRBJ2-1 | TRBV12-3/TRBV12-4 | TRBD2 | CASSPLAGFSYNEQFF | TGTGCCAGCAGCCCACTAGCGGGGTTCTCCTACAATGAGCAGTTCTTC
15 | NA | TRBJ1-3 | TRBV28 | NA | CASSLPGGSGNTIYF | TGTGCCAGCAGTTTACCCGGGGGCTCTGGAAACACCATATATTTT
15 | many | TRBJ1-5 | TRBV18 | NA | CASSPVGVSNQPQHF | TGTGCCAGCTCACCAGTTGGGGTGAGCAATCAGCCCCAGCATTTT
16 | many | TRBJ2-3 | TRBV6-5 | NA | CASSYGWGGGTDTQYF | TGTGCCAGCAGTTACGGTTGGGGGGGCGGCACAGATACGCAGTATTTT
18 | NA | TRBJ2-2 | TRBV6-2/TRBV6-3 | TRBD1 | CASSYRTGGVLDTGELFF | TGTGCCAGCAGTTACCGGACAGGGGGAGTTCTAGACACCGGGGAGCTGTTTTTT
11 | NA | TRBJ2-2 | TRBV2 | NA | CASSDTGELFF | TGTGCCAGCAGTGACACCGGGGAGCTGTTTTTT
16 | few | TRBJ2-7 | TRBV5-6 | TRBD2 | CASSSGLAGKRGEQYF | TGTGCCAGCAGTTCCGGACTAGCGGGAAAAAGAGGGGAGCAGTACTTC
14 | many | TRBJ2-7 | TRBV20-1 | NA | CSARDSGFTYEQYF | TGCAGTGCTAGAGATTCAGGTTTCACCTACGAGCAGTACTTC
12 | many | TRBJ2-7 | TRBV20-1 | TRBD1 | CSARGTGYEQYF | TGCAGTGCTAGGGGGACAGGGTACGAGCAGTACTTC
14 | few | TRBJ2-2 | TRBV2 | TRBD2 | CASSAARGYGELFF | TGTGCCAGCAGTGCCGCGCGGGGGTACGGGGAGCTGTTTTTT
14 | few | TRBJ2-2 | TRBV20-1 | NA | CSARVPGNTGELFF | TGCAGTGCTAGAGTACCGGGGAACACCGGGGAGCTGTTTTTT
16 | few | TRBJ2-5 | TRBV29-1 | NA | CSVEVAVTGYHETQYF | TGCAGCGTTGAAGTCGCCGTCACAGGGTATCACGAGACCCAGTACTTC
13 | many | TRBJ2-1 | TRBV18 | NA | CASSTQGLYEQFF | TGTGCCAGCTCGACCCAGGGTCTCTATGAGCAGTTCTTC
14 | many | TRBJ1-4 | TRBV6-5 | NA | CASTTDLWGEKLFF | TGTGCCAGCACCACGGACCTATGGGGTGAAAAACTGTTTTTT
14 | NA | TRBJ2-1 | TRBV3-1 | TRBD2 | CASSQAASGDEQFF | TGTGCCAGCAGCCAAGCCGCTAGCGGTGATGAGCAGTTCTTC
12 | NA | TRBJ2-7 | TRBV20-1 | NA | CSAGTRTYEQYF | TGCAGTGCCGGGACACGCACCTACGAGCAGTACTTC
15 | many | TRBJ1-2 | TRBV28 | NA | CASSLEPDSQGGYTF | TGTGCCAGCAGTCTTGAACCCGACAGCCAAGGGGGCTACACCTTC
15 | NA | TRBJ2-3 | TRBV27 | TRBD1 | CASSPRGPSTDTQYF | TGTGCCAGCAGTCCCAGGGGGCCAAGCACAGATACGCAGTATTTT
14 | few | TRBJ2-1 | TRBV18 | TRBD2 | CASSPLAGTNEQFF | TGTGCCAGCTCACCCCTAGCGGGGACCAATGAGCAGTTCTTC
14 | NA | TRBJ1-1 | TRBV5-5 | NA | CASSSGAGCTEAFF | TGTGCCAGCAGCTCCGGGGCAGGGTGCACTGAAGCTTTCTTT
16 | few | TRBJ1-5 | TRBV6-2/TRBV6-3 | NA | CASSPGWGRSNQPQHF | TGTGCCAGCAGCCCTGGGTGGGGACGGAGCAATCAGCCCCAGCATTTT
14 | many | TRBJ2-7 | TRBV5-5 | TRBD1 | CASSFRQGRYEQYF | TGTGCCAGCAGCTTTCGACAGGGTCGGTACGAGCAGTACTTC
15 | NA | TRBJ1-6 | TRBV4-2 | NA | CASSQEGDRSTPLHF | TGTGCCAGCAGCCAAGAAGGAGACAGGAGCACACCCCTCCACTTT
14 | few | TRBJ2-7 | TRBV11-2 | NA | CASSLDRVSYEQYF | TGTGCCAGCAGCTTAGACCGGGTCTCCTACGAGCAGTACTTC
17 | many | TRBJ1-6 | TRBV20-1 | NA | CSATGPGAAAVNSPLHF | TGCAGTGCAACAGGGCCGGGGGCAGCAGCAGTCAATTCACCCCTCCACTTT
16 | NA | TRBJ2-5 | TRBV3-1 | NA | CASSQDLVTASRTQYF | TGTGCCAGCAGCCAAGATCTTGTGACAGCCTCGAGGACCCAGTACTTC
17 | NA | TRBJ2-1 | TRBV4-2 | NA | CASSQEPHGWGAGEQFF | TGTGCCAGCAGCCAAGAGCCGCACGGATGGGGGGCAGGTGAGCAGTTCTTC
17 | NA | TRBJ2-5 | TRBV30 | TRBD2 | CAWSSTSGGRTQETQYF | TGTGCCTGGAGCAGTACTAGCGGGGGGAGGACCCAAGAGACCCAGTACTTC
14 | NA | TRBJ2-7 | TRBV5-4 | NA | CASSLGRLPYEQYF | TGTGCCAGCAGCTTGGGCAGGCTCCCCTACGAGCAGTACTTC